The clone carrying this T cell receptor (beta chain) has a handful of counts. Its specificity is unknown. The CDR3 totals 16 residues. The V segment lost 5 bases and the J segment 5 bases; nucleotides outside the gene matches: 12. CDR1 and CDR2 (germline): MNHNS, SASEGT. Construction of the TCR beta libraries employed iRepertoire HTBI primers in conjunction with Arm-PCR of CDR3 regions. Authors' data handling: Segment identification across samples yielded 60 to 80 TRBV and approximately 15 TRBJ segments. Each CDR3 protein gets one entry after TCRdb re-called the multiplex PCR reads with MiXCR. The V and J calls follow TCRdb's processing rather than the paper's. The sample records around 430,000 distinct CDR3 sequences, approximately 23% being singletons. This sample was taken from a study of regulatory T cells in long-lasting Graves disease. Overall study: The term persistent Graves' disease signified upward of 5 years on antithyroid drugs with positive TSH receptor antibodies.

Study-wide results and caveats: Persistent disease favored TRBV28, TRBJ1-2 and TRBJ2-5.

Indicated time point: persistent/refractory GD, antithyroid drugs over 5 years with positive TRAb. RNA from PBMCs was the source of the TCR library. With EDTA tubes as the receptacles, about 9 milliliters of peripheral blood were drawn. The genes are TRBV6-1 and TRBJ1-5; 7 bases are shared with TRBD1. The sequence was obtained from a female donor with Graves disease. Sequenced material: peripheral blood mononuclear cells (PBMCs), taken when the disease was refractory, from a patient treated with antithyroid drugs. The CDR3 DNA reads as TGTGCCAGCAGTAGAGGGGGCGGTTTTGTTGATCAGCCCCAGCATTTT. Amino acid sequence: CASSRGGGFVDQPQHF.